A selection of T cell receptor beta chains follows, all from one sample in a study of CD8+ T cells in alopecia areata. Data came from immunoSEQ multiplex PCR; TCRdb stores just in-frame clones and leaves some out. The sample has about 150,000 clones, about 90% seen once. The sequencing used CD8+ T cells sorted from blood, collected at week 0. Receptor source: a human donor with alopecia areata. Each CDR3 is given with its conserved first and last residue. Each record gives: clone size, D gene, J gene, V gene, CDR3 DNA, CDR3 protein. D genes are given only for firm matches. The size entry is marked missing in some rows and otherwise reads once, few, many or a size class.

clone_size: NA
d_call: NA
j_call: TRBJ1-1
v_call: TRBV7-9
cdr3_nt: TGTGCCAGCAGCCCTCGCGGGGTGGCAGGGGTTGAAGCTTTCTTT
cdr3_aa: CASSPRGVAGVEAFF

clone_size: NA
d_call: TRBD1
j_call: TRBJ2-7
v_call: TRBV5-1
cdr3_nt: TGCGCCAGCAGCGCGGGACAGGCTCCCTCCTACGAGCAGTACTTC
cdr3_aa: CASSAGQAPSYEQYF

clone_size: NA
d_call: TRBD1
j_call: TRBJ1-2
v_call: TRBV27
cdr3_nt: TGTGCCAGCAGTTTAATAGCAGGGGGCCTCTATGGCTACACCTTC
cdr3_aa: CASSLIAGGLYGYTF

clone_size: NA
d_call: NA
j_call: TRBJ2-1
v_call: TRBV30
cdr3_nt: TGTGCCTGGAGTTCATCTAGCGACAATGAGCAGTTCTTC
cdr3_aa: CAWSSSSDNEQFF

clone_size: NA
d_call: NA
j_call: TRBJ2-7
v_call: TRBV2
cdr3_nt: TGTGCCAGCCGGCTGGGGCAGCTCTACGAGCAGTACTTC
cdr3_aa: CASRLGQLYEQYF

clone_size: NA
d_call: NA
j_call: TRBJ2-5
v_call: TRBV6-5
cdr3_nt: TGTGCCAGCAGCCCCCCGGACCCGGCCGAGACCCAGTACTTC
cdr3_aa: CASSPPDPAETQYF

clone_size: NA
d_call: TRBD2
j_call: TRBJ2-1
v_call: TRBV9
cdr3_nt: TGTGCCAGCAGCGTAGTTGAACTAGCGGGCCCGAATGAGCAGTTCTTC
cdr3_aa: CASSVVELAGPNEQFF

clone_size: once
d_call: TRBD1
j_call: TRBJ1-5
v_call: TRBV7-9
cdr3_nt: TGTGCCAGCAGCGTCGTTGGGACAGGGCATCAGCCCCAGCATTTT
cdr3_aa: CASSVVGTGHQPQHF

clone_size: NA
d_call: NA
j_call: TRBJ1-1
v_call: TRBV27
cdr3_nt: TGTGCCAGCAGTTTGGTGGGCGGTGAAGCTTTCTTT
cdr3_aa: CASSLVGGEAFF

clone_size: NA
d_call: NA
j_call: TRBJ1-4
v_call: TRBV11-2
cdr3_nt: TGTGCCAGCAGCTTAAGGGGGGAAAAACTGTTTTTT
cdr3_aa: CASSLRGEKLFF

clone_size: NA
d_call: TRBD2
j_call: TRBJ2-1
v_call: TRBV19
cdr3_nt: TGTGCCGTAAGTCGCGGGAGAATGGATGAGCAGTTCTTC
cdr3_aa: CAVSRGRMDEQFF

clone_size: once
d_call: TRBD2
j_call: TRBJ2-7
v_call: TRBV15
cdr3_nt: TGTGCCACCAGCAGAGAGGACGGGAGGGAGACCTACGAGCAGTACTTC
cdr3_aa: CATSREDGRETYEQYF

clone_size: NA
d_call: NA
j_call: TRBJ2-7
v_call: TRBV27
cdr3_nt: TGTGCCAGCAGTCTAGGGCCCCCCGGGACTGCCCTCTACGAGCAGTACTTC
cdr3_aa: CASSLGPPGTALYEQYF

clone_size: once
d_call: NA
j_call: TRBJ2-7
v_call: TRBV6-5
cdr3_nt: TGTGCCAGCAGTTACTACCTCAGGGGCTCCTACGAGCAGTACTTC
cdr3_aa: CASSYYLRGSYEQYF

clone_size: NA
d_call: TRBD2
j_call: TRBJ2-1
v_call: TRBV6-5
cdr3_nt: TGTGCCAGCAGTTACGCTAGCGGAGCACCCTACAATGAGCAGTTCTTC
cdr3_aa: CASSYASGAPYNEQFF

clone_size: NA
d_call: NA
j_call: TRBJ2-7
v_call: TRBV27
cdr3_nt: TGTGCCAGCAGTTTATCGGCAGGGAATATCTACGAGCAGTACTTC
cdr3_aa: CASSLSAGNIYEQYF

clone_size: NA
d_call: TRBD1
j_call: TRBJ2-7
v_call: TRBV5-1
cdr3_nt: TGCGCCAGCAGCTGGACCACCATCACGGGACAGGGGGGCCCCGAGCCCTACGAGCAGTACTTC
cdr3_aa: CASSWTTITGQGGPEPYEQYF

clone_size: NA
d_call: TRBD1
j_call: TRBJ2-7
v_call: TRBV11-2
cdr3_nt: TGTGCCAGCAGCTTAGTGGGGACAGGATCCTACGAGCAGTACTTC
cdr3_aa: CASSLVGTGSYEQYF

clone_size: once
d_call: TRBD2
j_call: TRBJ2-7
v_call: TRBV29-1
cdr3_nt: TGCAGCGTTGAAGGGGGACTAGCGGGAAGGGTAGACGAGCAGTACTTC
cdr3_aa: CSVEGGLAGRVDEQYF

clone_size: once
d_call: NA
j_call: TRBJ1-1
v_call: TRBV19
cdr3_nt: TGTGCCAGTAGTATTGAAGGCAGGGGTACTGAAGCTTTCTTT
cdr3_aa: CASSIEGRGTEAFF

clone_size: NA
d_call: NA
j_call: TRBJ1-1
v_call: TRBV19
cdr3_nt: TGTGCCAGTCGCGGGGGGAACACTGAAGCTTTCTTT
cdr3_aa: CASRGGNTEAFF

clone_size: NA
d_call: TRBD2
j_call: TRBJ2-1
v_call: TRBV9
cdr3_nt: TGTGCCAGCAGCGCCCCTGTACATAGCGGGGGTAGCTCCTACAATGAGCAGTTCTTC
cdr3_aa: CASSAPVHSGGSSYNEQFF

clone_size: NA
d_call: TRBD2
j_call: TRBJ2-3
v_call: TRBV9
cdr3_nt: TGTGCCAGCAGCCCAGCGGGGGCGGCAGATACGCAGTATTTT
cdr3_aa: CASSPAGAADTQYF

clone_size: once
d_call: NA
j_call: TRBJ2-7
v_call: TRBV6-5
cdr3_nt: TGTGCCACCGGCAGGGACCTCTACGAGCAGTACTTC
cdr3_aa: CATGRDLYEQYF

clone_size: NA
d_call: NA
j_call: TRBJ1-6
v_call: TRBV6-5
cdr3_nt: TGTGCCAGCAGTTACGCCGTGGTTAGCTCACCCCTCCACTTT
cdr3_aa: CASSYAVVSSPLHF

clone_size: NA
d_call: NA
j_call: TRBJ1-1
v_call: TRBV5-1
cdr3_nt: TGCGCCAGCAGTTTGACAGTCGGGGACACTGAAGCTTTCTTT
cdr3_aa: CASSLTVGDTEAFF

clone_size: NA
d_call: TRBD2
j_call: TRBJ2-1
v_call: TRBV4-1
cdr3_nt: TGCGCCAGCAGCACACTAGCGGGTTACAATGAGCAGTTCTTC
cdr3_aa: CASSTLAGYNEQFF

clone_size: NA
d_call: NA
j_call: TRBJ1-2
v_call: TRBV19
cdr3_nt: TGTGCCAGTAGTTTCTCCGCCCCCGTCGGCTACACCTTC
cdr3_aa: CASSFSAPVGYTF

clone_size: NA
d_call: TRBD1
j_call: TRBJ2-1
v_call: TRBV6-1
cdr3_nt: TGTGCCAGCAGTTCGATATACAGGGGATACAATGAGCAGTTCTTC
cdr3_aa: CASSSIYRGYNEQFF

clone_size: NA
d_call: TRBD1
j_call: TRBJ1-1
v_call: TRBV2
cdr3_nt: TGTGCCACCGGGACAGGGGGCCCTGAAGCTTTCTTT
cdr3_aa: CATGTGGPEAFF

clone_size: NA
d_call: NA
j_call: TRBJ1-4
v_call: TRBV4-1
cdr3_nt: TGCGCCAGCAGCCAAGTCCGGCAGGGTGGAGAAAAACTGTTTTTT
cdr3_aa: CASSQVRQGGEKLFF

clone_size: few
d_call: TRBD2
j_call: TRBJ2-7
v_call: TRBV29-1
cdr3_nt: TGCAGCGGACTCCTGTCGAGACTAGCGGGAGACCGTTACTACGAGCAGTACTTC
cdr3_aa: CSGLLSRLAGDRYYEQYF

clone_size: NA
d_call: NA
j_call: TRBJ2-1
v_call: TRBV28
cdr3_nt: TGTGCCAGCAGGGATCTCTTCCGGGACGTTGGCTATGAGCAGTTCTTC
cdr3_aa: CASRDLFRDVGYEQFF

clone_size: NA
d_call: NA
j_call: TRBJ2-7
v_call: TRBV5-1
cdr3_nt: TGCGCCAGCAGCTTGTATGGGGGGACTGCCTACGAGCAGTACTTC
cdr3_aa: CASSLYGGTAYEQYF

clone_size: few
d_call: NA
j_call: TRBJ2-1
v_call: TRBV29-1
cdr3_nt: TGCAGCGCCCCCGACTACAATGAGCAGTTCTTC
cdr3_aa: CSAPDYNEQFF

clone_size: NA
d_call: NA
j_call: TRBJ1-3
v_call: TRBV13
cdr3_nt: TGTGCCAGCAGCTTCCGGATCTCTGGAAACACCATATATTTT
cdr3_aa: CASSFRISGNTIYF

clone_size: NA
d_call: TRBD1
j_call: TRBJ1-1
v_call: TRBV7-9
cdr3_nt: TGTGCCAGCAGTTTTCCGGACAGGGACACTGAAGCTTTCTTT
cdr3_aa: CASSFPDRDTEAFF

clone_size: NA
d_call: NA
j_call: TRBJ2-3
v_call: TRBV14
cdr3_nt: TGTGCCAGCAGCTTCGGCGGATTTAGCACAGATACGCAGTATTTT
cdr3_aa: CASSFGGFSTDTQYF

clone_size: once
d_call: NA
j_call: TRBJ2-3
v_call: TRBV7-9
cdr3_nt: TGTGCCAGCAGTACGTCCGTTGACGATACGCAGTATTTT
cdr3_aa: CASSTSVDDTQYF

clone_size: few
d_call: NA
j_call: TRBJ2-3
v_call: TRBV6-4
cdr3_nt: TGTGCCAGCAGCACGCCCCCCGAGACGGATACGCAGTATTTT
cdr3_aa: CASSTPPETDTQYF

clone_size: once
d_call: TRBD2
j_call: TRBJ2-1
v_call: TRBV2
cdr3_nt: TGTGCCAGCAGTGAAGCCCCGGGGGGGCCACAAGAATGGGATGAGCAGTTCTTC
cdr3_aa: CASSEAPGGPQEWDEQFF

clone_size: few
d_call: TRBD2
j_call: TRBJ2-2
v_call: TRBV19
cdr3_nt: TGTGCCAGTAGTCCTAGCGGGAGGGACACCGGGGAGCTGTTTTTT
cdr3_aa: CASSPSGRDTGELFF

clone_size: NA
d_call: NA
j_call: TRBJ1-1
v_call: TRBV4-1
cdr3_nt: TGCGCCAGCAGCCAAGATTCTCCCGTAAAAACTTTCTTT
cdr3_aa: CASSQDSPVKTFF

clone_size: NA
d_call: NA
j_call: TRBJ2-7
v_call: TRBV5-1
cdr3_nt: TGCGCCAGCAAGAACGTTCCCTACGAGCAGTACTTC
cdr3_aa: CASKNVPYEQYF

clone_size: few
d_call: TRBD2
j_call: TRBJ2-5
v_call: TRBV6-5
cdr3_nt: TGTGCCAGCACCCCCAGCGGGAGTAGGGAGACCCAGTACTTC
cdr3_aa: CASTPSGSRETQYF

clone_size: NA
d_call: NA
j_call: TRBJ2-1
v_call: TRBV29-1
cdr3_nt: TGCAGCGTTCCCTTTACTAACTCCAACAATGAGCAGTTCTTC
cdr3_aa: CSVPFTNSNNEQFF

clone_size: NA
d_call: TRBD1
j_call: TRBJ2-7
v_call: TRBV7-8
cdr3_nt: TGTGCCAGCAGCTTAGGGGGACAGGGGACCTCCTACGAGCAGTACTTC
cdr3_aa: CASSLGGQGTSYEQYF

clone_size: NA
d_call: NA
j_call: TRBJ2-1
v_call: TRBV27
cdr3_nt: TGTGCCAGCAGCTCTCCTGGGAATGAGCAGTTCTTC
cdr3_aa: CASSSPGNEQFF

clone_size: NA
d_call: TRBD2
j_call: TRBJ2-7
v_call: TRBV10-3
cdr3_nt: TGTGCCATCGGCGGGGGGTACGAGCAGTACTTC
cdr3_aa: CAIGGGYEQYF

clone_size: NA
d_call: TRBD1
j_call: TRBJ1-1
v_call: TRBV29-1
cdr3_nt: TGCAGCGTTAGTCGGGACAGGGACAAAGCTTTCTTT
cdr3_aa: CSVSRDRDKAFF

clone_size: NA
d_call: NA
j_call: TRBJ2-5
v_call: TRBV5-4
cdr3_nt: TGTGCCAGCAGCTCGTTAGGGAGGGGGGACCAAGAGACCCAGTACTTC
cdr3_aa: CASSSLGRGDQETQYF

clone_size: NA
d_call: NA
j_call: TRBJ2-3
v_call: TRBV11-2
cdr3_nt: TGTGCCAGCAGCCCAGGACAGTCAGATACGCAGTATTTT
cdr3_aa: CASSPGQSDTQYF

clone_size: once
d_call: NA
j_call: TRBJ2-4
v_call: TRBV9
cdr3_nt: TGTGCCAGCAGCGCCGGAAACATTCAGTACTTC
cdr3_aa: CASSAGNIQYF

clone_size: once
d_call: NA
j_call: TRBJ2-7
v_call: TRBV25-1
cdr3_nt: TGTGCCACGCTTACGAGTCGCGAGCAGTACTTC
cdr3_aa: CATLTSREQYF

clone_size: once
d_call: NA
j_call: TRBJ2-1
v_call: TRBV15
cdr3_nt: TGTGCCACCAGCAGCGTCGAGATACTCCCTTACAATGAGCAGTTCTTC
cdr3_aa: CATSSVEILPYNEQFF

clone_size: NA
d_call: NA
j_call: TRBJ2-5
v_call: TRBV5-6
cdr3_nt: TGTGCCAGCAGCTGGAACCAGGGGAGTGAGCAGTACTTC
cdr3_aa: CASSWNQGSEQYF

clone_size: NA
d_call: NA
j_call: TRBJ1-3
v_call: TRBV21-1
cdr3_nt: TGTGCCAGCAGCAACCTCCCCCTATTAAGCTCTGGAAACACCATATATTTT
cdr3_aa: CASSNLPLLSSGNTIYF

clone_size: NA
d_call: TRBD2
j_call: TRBJ2-1
v_call: TRBV19
cdr3_nt: TGTGCCAGTAGTTCCAGCGGGGGGACGTACAATGAGCAGTTCTTC
cdr3_aa: CASSSSGGTYNEQFF

clone_size: NA
d_call: NA
j_call: TRBJ2-7
v_call: TRBV25-1
cdr3_nt: TGTGCCAGCAGTGAAACTGAGTGGAACGAGCAGTACTTC
cdr3_aa: CASSETEWNEQYF

clone_size: once
d_call: TRBD1
j_call: TRBJ2-1
v_call: TRBV27
cdr3_nt: TGTGCCAGCAAGTCCTACCCAGGGGGCGCCCCGGGCAATGAGCAGTTCTTC
cdr3_aa: CASKSYPGGAPGNEQFF